This T cell receptor beta chain was identified during a study of technical replicates of blood from a few donors. V lost 0 bases and J lost 6, with 15 bases in between. This CDR3 spans 16 amino acids. CDR1 and CDR2 (germline): SGHRS, YFSETQ. The data were produced by immunoSEQ multiplex PCR, yet TCRdb's version contains in-frame clones alone and is incomplete. The sample records tens of thousands of clones, 95% to 98% being singletons. The chain links TRBV5-1 to TRBJ2-2; maybe TRBD2 (6 bases). This sequence was found in a human donor in good health. Sequencing input: T cells isolated from PBMCs. The CDR3 bases are TGCGCCAGCAGCTTGGAGGGAGGACACCCAGCCGGGGAGCTGTTTTTT. Amino acid sequence: CASSLEGGHPAGELFF.